This T cell receptor beta chain was recovered during a study of blood T cells in healthy people across ages. The study's findings and limits: A strong correlation was found between TCR beta diversity and the percentage of naive T cells.

Researchers collected around 11 milliliters of peripheral blood from every single donor. RNA extraction gave at least 5 micrograms of total RNA per sample. Then a second PCR, running roughly 7 to 11 cycles, was carried out with a sample-barcoded 5' primer and a J-beta primer mix. Each CDR3 protein is one row after TCRdb ran MiXCR on the 5' RACE reads. The profile covers approximately 810,000 distinct CDR3 sequences, with about 30% appearing a single time and around 16% taken by the ten largest. Note on this clonotype: The antigen is not known.

The CDR3 sequence is 16 residues long. V was shortened by 0 bases and J by 1 base, with 13 bases between the two germline ends. Germline V gene lookup returns CDR1 DFQATT and CDR2 SNEGSKA (reference sequence). The TCR was taken from a woman of 80 years or more in good health. The sample was blood. V usage is TRBV20-1 and J usage is TRBJ2-1; D tentatively fits TRBD1 or TRBD2 (5 bases each). The CDR3 spells CSARDLWDRSYNEQFF. The DNA of the CDR3 is TGCAGTGCTAGAGATCTCTGGGACCGGTCCTACAATGAGCAGTTCTTC.